The rows below give T cell receptor beta chains drawn from one sample of a study of T cell changes during pregnancy in multiple sclerosis. Produced via immunoSEQ multiplex PCR; TCRdb's table is partial and in-frame only. Found here are approximately 44,000 clones, roughly 90% of them singletons; the top ten hold around 0.64%. The sequencing here drew on CD4+ T cells from peripheral blood mononuclear cells, taken before pregnancy. These receptor sequences come from a female donor with multiple sclerosis, enrolled in a pregnancy study. Both conserved end residues are trimmed from each CDR3. A D gene is named only where the DNA matches it firmly. Some rows have no size entry. The others give once, few or many, or a class for an expanded clone.

j_gene,v_gene,d_gene,abundance,CDR3aa
TRBJ2-1,TRBV5-1,NA,NA,ASSLEQGYNEQF
TRBJ1-5,TRBV28,NA,NA,ASSPGGSNQPQH
TRBJ2-2,TRBV10-3,NA,NA,AISESSGNTGELF
TRBJ2-2,TRBV7-7,NA,once,AGEQGKPGELF
TRBJ1-2,TRBV7-9,NA,few,ASSLGGQPNYGYT
TRBJ1-5,TRBV4-1,NA,NA,ASSQDQSPPVQPQH
TRBJ1-6,TRBV5-8,NA,NA,ASGGFLLRSPLH
TRBJ1-5,TRBV6-1,NA,NA,ASSEAGGRPAGGHQPQH
TRBJ2-5,TRBV6-5,NA,NA,ASSYSGRTQETQY
TRBJ2-4,TRBV28,TRBD1,once,ASSYSGQGVKNIQY
TRBJ2-5,TRBV5-1,TRBD1,once,ASSLGANKDRGETQY
TRBJ1-1,TRBV5-1,NA,NA,ASSFDRPQGFTEAF
TRBJ1-1,TRBV5-5,NA,few,ASPPERSEAF
TRBJ1-4,TRBV5-1,TRBD1,NA,ASSQRQGNEKLF
TRBJ2-2,TRBV10-3,TRBD1,once,AISEPGQGRTGELF
TRBJ2-3,TRBV5-4,TRBD1,NA,ASSLPTGFSQDTQY
TRBJ2-1,TRBV6-5,NA,NA,ASSYGGLTYNEQF
TRBJ1-1,TRBV4-1,TRBD1,once,ASSPSGTGRVFF
TRBJ2-1,TRBV7-8,TRBD2,NA,ASSLKREAPRKF
TRBJ1-2,TRBV9,NA,NA,ASSVGTVRGYT
TRBJ1-5,TRBV7-2,NA,NA,ASSLDRDNQPQH
TRBJ2-3,TRBV11-3,TRBD2,NA,ASSFSGGATDTQY
TRBJ1-3,TRBV29-1,NA,once,SVEDRHRGNTIY
TRBJ1-1,TRBV29-1,NA,few,SVDLLGGTEAF
TRBJ2-7,TRBV2,NA,NA,ASSRLQGYEQY
TRBJ1-5,TRBV2,TRBD1,NA,ASRGDSLNQPQH
TRBJ1-1,TRBV10-3,NA,NA,AIRPQGSTEAF
TRBJ2-5,TRBV5-5,TRBD2,once,ASSLGGGAVKTQY
TRBJ2-5,TRBV6-5,TRBD2,NA,ASSPGRAKETQY
TRBJ2-7,TRBV29-1,TRBD1,once,SVDRGTGRYEQY
TRBJ2-1,TRBV29-1,NA,once,SVQTEIYNEQF
TRBJ2-3,TRBV28,TRBD2,NA,ASSPLAGVDTQY
TRBJ2-7,TRBV11-2,TRBD2,once,ASSFRLAPYEQY
TRBJ1-5,TRBV7-2,NA,NA,ASSFGGNQPQH
TRBJ2-2,TRBV4-3,TRBD2,NA,ASSQGSGGQNTGELF
TRBJ1-1,TRBV2,NA,few,ASSWTGAEAF
TRBJ1-2,TRBV30,NA,NA,AWTEAGVYGYT
TRBJ2-7,TRBV28,NA,NA,ASTPGGGYEQY
TRBJ1-3,TRBV11-2,NA,NA,ASSLGTRGRHSGNTIY
TRBJ2-1,TRBV2,TRBD1,NA,ASSGTGMVNEQF
TRBJ2-6,TRBV5-1,NA,few,ASTISGANVLT
TRBJ2-3,TRBV7-3,NA,NA,ASGPSGTDTQY
TRBJ2-3,TRBV5-1,NA,NA,ASSLATRTDTQY
TRBJ1-5,TRBV28,TRBD1,NA,ASSFFLPGGGQPQH
TRBJ1-1,TRBV4-2,NA,NA,ASSARTPTNTEAF
TRBJ2-2,TRBV28,NA,NA,ASSTGSGGLNGGSGELF